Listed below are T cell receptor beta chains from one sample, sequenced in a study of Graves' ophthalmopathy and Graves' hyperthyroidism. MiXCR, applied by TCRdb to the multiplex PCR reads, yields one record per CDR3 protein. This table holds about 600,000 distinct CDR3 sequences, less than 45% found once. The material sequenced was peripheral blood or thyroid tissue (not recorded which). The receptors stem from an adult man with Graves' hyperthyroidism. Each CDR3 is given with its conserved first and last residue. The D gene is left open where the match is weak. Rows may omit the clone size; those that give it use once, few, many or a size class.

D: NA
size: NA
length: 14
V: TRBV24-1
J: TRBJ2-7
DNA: TGTGCCAGCAGTTTTCTTCTAGGAGACTACGAGCAGTACTTC
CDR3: CASSFLLGDYEQYF

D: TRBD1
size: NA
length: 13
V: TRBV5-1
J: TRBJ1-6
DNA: TGCGCCAGCAGCGGGGGACAGTTTTCACCCCTCCACTTT
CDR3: CASSGGQFSPLHF

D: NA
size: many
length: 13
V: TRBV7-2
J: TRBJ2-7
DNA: TGTGCCAGCAGCTCGCGCCGGGCGTCTCTGCCGTACTTC
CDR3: CASSSRRASLPYF

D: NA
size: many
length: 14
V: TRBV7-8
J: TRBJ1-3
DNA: TGTGCCAGTCAAACCGGGACCACGGGAAACACCATATATTTT
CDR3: CASQTGTTGNTIYF

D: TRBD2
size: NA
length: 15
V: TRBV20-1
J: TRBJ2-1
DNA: TGCAGCGTCTCCGGGACTAGCGGTTATAACAATGAGCAGTTCTTC
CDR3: CSVSGTSGYNNEQFF

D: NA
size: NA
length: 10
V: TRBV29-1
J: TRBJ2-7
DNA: TGCAGCGTTGGGCCGGGGGAGCAGTACTTC
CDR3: CSVGPGEQYF

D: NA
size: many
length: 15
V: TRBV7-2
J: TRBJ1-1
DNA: TGTGCCAGCAGCTTAGCGGCAGGGACCAACACTGAAGCTTTCTTT
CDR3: CASSLAAGTNTEAFF

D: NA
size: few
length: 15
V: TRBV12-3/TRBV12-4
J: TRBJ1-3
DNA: TGTGCCAGCAGCGACGGACAGTTTTCTGGAAACACCATATATTTT
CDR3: CASSDGQFSGNTIYF

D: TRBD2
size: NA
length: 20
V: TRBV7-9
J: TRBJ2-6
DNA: TGTGCCAGCAGCAGGCCAAACCATGCAGCGGGAAGCTCTGGGGCCAACGTCCTGACTTTC
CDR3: CASSRPNHAAGSSGANVLTF

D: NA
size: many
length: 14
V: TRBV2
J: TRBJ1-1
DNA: TGTGCCAGCAGCCGATGGACGGAGAACACTGAAGCTTTCTTT
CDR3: CASSRWTENTEAFF

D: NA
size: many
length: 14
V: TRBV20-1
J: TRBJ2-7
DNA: TGCAGTGCTGGAACCCCCCGGGCCCTGGGCGAGCAGTACTTC
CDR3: CSAGTPRALGEQYF

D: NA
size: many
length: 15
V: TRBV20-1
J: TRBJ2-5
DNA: TGCAGTGCTCCCTCCAACATGATCGCGCCAGAGACCCAGTACTTC
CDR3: CSAPSNMIAPETQYF

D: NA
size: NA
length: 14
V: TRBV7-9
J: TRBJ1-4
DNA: TGTGCCAGCTCACCACTTTCGGGGGCGGAAAAACTGTTTTTT
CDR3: CASSPLSGAEKLFF

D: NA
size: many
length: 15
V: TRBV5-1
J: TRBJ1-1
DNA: TGCGCCAGCAGCTTGGGTCAGGGATTGGACACTGAAGCTTTCTTT
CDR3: CASSLGQGLDTEAFF

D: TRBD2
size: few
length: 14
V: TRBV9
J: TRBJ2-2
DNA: TGTGCCAGCAGCGTGGGGACTACCACCGGGGAGCTGTTTTTT
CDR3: CASSVGTTTGELFF

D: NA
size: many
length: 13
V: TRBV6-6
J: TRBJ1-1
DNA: TGTGCCACCTCGGATCCAGACAACACTGAAGCTTTCTTT
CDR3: CATSDPDNTEAFF

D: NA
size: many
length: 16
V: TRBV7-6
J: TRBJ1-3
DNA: TGTGCCAGCAGCTTAATTCAAGGAGGGGCTGGAAACACCATATATTTT
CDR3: CASSLIQGGAGNTIYF

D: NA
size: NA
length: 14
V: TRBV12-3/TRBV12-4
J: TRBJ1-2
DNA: TGTGCCAGCAGCTCGAAGCTCCGGGACTATGGCTACGCCTTC
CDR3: CASSSKLRDYGYAF

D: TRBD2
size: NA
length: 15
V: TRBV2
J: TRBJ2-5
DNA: TGTGCCAGCAGCGACACTCTAGCGGTAGTGAAGACCCAGTACTTC
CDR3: CASSDTLAVVKTQYF

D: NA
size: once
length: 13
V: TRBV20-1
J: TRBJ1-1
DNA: TGCAGTGCTAGAGATTGGGGCGGGCCTGAAGCTTTCTTT
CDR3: CSARDWGGPEAFF

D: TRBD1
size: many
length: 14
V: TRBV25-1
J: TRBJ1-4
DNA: TGTGCCAGCAGTGGTACGGACAGGAATGAAAAACTGTTTTTT
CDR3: CASSGTDRNEKLFF

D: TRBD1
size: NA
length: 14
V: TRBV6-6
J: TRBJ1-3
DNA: TGTGCCAGCAGGACAGGGGAATCTGGAAACACCATATATTTT
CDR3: CASRTGESGNTIYF

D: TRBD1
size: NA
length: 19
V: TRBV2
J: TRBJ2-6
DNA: TGTGCCAGCACCACCCCGACAGGGACGTCGACCGCTGGGGCCAACGTCCTGACTTTC
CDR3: CASTTPTGTSTAGANVLTF

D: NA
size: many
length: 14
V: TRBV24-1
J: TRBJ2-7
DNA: TGTGCCACCAGTGAGGCCCTCCTCTCATACGAGCAGTACTTC
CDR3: CATSEALLSYEQYF

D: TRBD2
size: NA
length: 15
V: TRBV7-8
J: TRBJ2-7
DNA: TGTGCCAGCAGCTTAGTTCTAGCGGGGGGCTACGAGCAGTACTTC
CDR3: CASSLVLAGGYEQYF

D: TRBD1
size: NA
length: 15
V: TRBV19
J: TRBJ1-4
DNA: TGTGCCAGTAGTATATCCAGGGGGCCTAATGAAAAACTGTTTTTT
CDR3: CASSISRGPNEKLFF

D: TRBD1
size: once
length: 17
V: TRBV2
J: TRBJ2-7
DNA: TGTGCCAGCAGTTACTCGAGGCGAGGGACAGCACCCTCCGAGCAGTACTTC
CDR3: CASSYSRRGTAPSEQYF

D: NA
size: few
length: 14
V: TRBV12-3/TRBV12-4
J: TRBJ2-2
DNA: TGTGCCAGCAGACAGGATCCGAACACCGGGGAGCTGTTTTTT
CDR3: CASRQDPNTGELFF

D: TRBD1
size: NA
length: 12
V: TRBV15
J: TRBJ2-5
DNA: TGTGCCACCAGCAGACAGACAGGGAATCAGTACTTC
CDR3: CATSRQTGNQYF

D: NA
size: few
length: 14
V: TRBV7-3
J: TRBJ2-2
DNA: TGTGCCAGCAGCCAGGCCGGGACTTCCGGGGAGCTGTTTTTT
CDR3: CASSQAGTSGELFF

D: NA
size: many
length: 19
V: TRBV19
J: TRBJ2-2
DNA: TGTGCCAGTCCGACAGGGGACGTCGGGACTACTAACAACACCGGGGAGCTGTTTTTT
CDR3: CASPTGDVGTTNNTGELFF

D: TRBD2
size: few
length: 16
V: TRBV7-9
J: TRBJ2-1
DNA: TGTGCTAGCAGCCCTAGGACTAGCGGGACCTACAATGAGCAGTTCTTC
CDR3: CASSPRTSGTYNEQFF

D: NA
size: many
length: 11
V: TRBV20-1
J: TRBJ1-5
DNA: TGCAGTGCCCAGTGGGAGATAGCCCAGCATTTT
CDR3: CSAQWEIAQHF

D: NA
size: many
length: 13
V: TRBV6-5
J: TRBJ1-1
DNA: TGTGCCAGCAGTTACAATCGTGACACTGAAGCTTTCTTT
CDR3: CASSYNRDTEAFF

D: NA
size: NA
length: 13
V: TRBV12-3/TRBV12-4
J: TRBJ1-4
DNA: TGTGCCAGCAGTGCTAGCGGGAATTTCGGACTGTTTTTT
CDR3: CASSASGNFGLFF

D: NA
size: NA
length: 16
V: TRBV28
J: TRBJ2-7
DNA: TGTGCCAGCAGCCACGACACGCCGACGAGGGGTTACGAGCAGTACTTC
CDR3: CASSHDTPTRGYEQYF

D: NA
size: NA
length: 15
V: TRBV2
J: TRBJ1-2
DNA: TGTGCCAGCAGTGATGACAGCTTTTTCGGGAGTGGCTACACCTTC
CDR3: CASSDDSFFGSGYTF

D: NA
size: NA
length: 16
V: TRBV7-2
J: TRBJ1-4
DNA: TGTGCCAGCAGCGAAGCGGCAGGGAGCGGTAATGAAAAACTGTTTTTT
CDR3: CASSEAAGSGNEKLFF

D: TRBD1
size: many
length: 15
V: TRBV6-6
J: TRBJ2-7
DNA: TGTGCCAGCAGTTACGGCCCCAGGGGGCGCGTCGAGCAGTACTTC
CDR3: CASSYGPRGRVEQYF

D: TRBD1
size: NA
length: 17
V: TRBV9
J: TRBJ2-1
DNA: TGTGCCAGCAGTGATGGGACAGGGGGCGCGCCCTTCAATGAGCAGTTCTTC
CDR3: CASSDGTGGAPFNEQFF

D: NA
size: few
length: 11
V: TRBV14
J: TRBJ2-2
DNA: TGTGCCAGCAGTGTGGCCGGGGAGCTGCTTTTT
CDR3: CASSVAGELLF

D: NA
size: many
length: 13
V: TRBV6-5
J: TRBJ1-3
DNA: TGTGCCAGCAGTTACAGAACCGGAAACACCATATATTTT
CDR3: CASSYRTGNTIYF

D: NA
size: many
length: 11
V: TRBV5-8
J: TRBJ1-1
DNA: TGTGCCAGCAGCTCCTACAGTGAAGCTTTCTTT
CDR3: CASSSYSEAFF

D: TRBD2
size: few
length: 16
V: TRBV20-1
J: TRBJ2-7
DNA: TGCAGTGCTAGAGATATAACCCAGCGGGGGACCTGCGAGCAGTACTTC
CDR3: CSARDITQRGTCEQYF

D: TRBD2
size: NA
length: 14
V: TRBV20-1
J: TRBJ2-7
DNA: TGCAGGGCTTCCCTCTGGCGGGAGGGCCCCGTGCAGCACTTC
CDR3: CRASLWREGPVQHF

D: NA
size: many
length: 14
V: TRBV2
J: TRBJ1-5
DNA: TGTGCCAGTTGGGACGGATATAGCAATCAGCCCCAGCATTTT
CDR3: CASWDGYSNQPQHF

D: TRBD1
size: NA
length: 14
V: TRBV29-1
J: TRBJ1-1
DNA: TGCAGCGTTGAGGGGACAGGGTTCGGCACTGAAGCTTTCTTT
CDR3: CSVEGTGFGTEAFF

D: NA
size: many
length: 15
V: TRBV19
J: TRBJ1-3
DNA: TGTGCCAGTACCGAATATGGCTTGACTGGAAACACCATATATTTT
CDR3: CASTEYGLTGNTIYF

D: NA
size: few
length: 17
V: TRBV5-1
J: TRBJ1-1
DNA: TGCGCCAGCAGCTTGCAGAGACAGCAAACTCCGAACACTGAAGCTTTCTTT
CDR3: CASSLQRQQTPNTEAFF

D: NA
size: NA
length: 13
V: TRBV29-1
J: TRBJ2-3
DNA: TGCAGCGTTGCAGGGTTTGAGACAGATACGCAGTATTTT
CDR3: CSVAGFETDTQYF

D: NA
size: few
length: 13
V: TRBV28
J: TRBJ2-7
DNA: TGTGCCAGCAGTTTTGTGGGACCCTACGAGCAGTACTTC
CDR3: CASSFVGPYEQYF

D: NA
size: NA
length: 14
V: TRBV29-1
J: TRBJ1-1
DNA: TGCAGCGTTGAAGATTTGGTACAGGGAAGAGGCGCTTTCTTT
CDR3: CSVEDLVQGRGAFF

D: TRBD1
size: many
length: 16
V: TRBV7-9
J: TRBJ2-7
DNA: TGTGCCAGCAGCTTAGCGCGGGACAGGGGCGCCAACGAGCAGTACTTC
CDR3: CASSLARDRGANEQYF